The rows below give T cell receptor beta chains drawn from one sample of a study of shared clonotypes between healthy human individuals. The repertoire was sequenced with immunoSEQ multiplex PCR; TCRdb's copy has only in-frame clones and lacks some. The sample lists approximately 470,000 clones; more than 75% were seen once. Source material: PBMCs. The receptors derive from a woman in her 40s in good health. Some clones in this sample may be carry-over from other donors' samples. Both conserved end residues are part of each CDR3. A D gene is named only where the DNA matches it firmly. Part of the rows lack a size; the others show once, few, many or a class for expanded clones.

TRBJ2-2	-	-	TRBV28	TGTGCCAGCAGTAGATACTCCGGGACACCCACCGGGGAGCTGTTTTTT	CASSRYSGTPTGELFF
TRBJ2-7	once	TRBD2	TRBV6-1	TGTGCCAGCTCCGGGACTAGCTCCCTCGAGCAGTACTTC	CASSGTSSLEQYF
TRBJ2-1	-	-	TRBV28	TGTGCCAGCAGTCTCATGAGGGGACATCAGTTCTTC	CASSLMRGHQFF
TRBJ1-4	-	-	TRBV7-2	TGTGCCAGCAGCTTAGGGGGAACTAATGAAAAACTGTTTTTT	CASSLGGTNEKLFF
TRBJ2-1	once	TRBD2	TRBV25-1	TGTGCCAGCAATGGACTAGCGGGAGGAATTTCCTACAATGAGCAGTTCTTC	CASNGLAGGISYNEQFF
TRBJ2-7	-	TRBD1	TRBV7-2	TGTGCCAGCAGCGTGGACAGGAATCGCGAGCAGTACTTC	CASSVDRNREQYF
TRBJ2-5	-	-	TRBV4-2	TGTGCCAGCAGCCAAGAGCCCGCGGAGACCCAGTACTTC	CASSQEPAETQYF
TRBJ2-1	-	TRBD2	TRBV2	TGTGCCAGCAGTTCCCCGGGGGGTAGCGGGAGTAACTACAATGAGCAGTTCTTC	CASSSPGGSGSNYNEQFF
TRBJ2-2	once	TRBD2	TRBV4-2	TGTGCCAGCAGCCAGGATGTCCTAGCGGGAGGTCGTCCCGGGGAGCTGTTTTTT	CASSQDVLAGGRPGELFF
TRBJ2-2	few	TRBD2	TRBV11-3	TGTGCCAGCAGCTTTAGCGGGACGAACACCGGGGAGCTGTTTTTT	CASSFSGTNTGELFF
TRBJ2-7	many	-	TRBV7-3	TGTGCCAGCAGCCCAGGATGGGAGGGGACATCCTACGAGCAGTACTTC	CASSPGWEGTSYEQYF
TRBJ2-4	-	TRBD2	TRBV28	TGTGCCAGCAGCACCCCCGGGGGGGACCAAAACATTCAGTACTTC	CASSTPGGDQNIQYF
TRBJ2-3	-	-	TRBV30	TGTGCCTGGAGTGTAGGGTCAGCGAGCACAGATACGCAGTATTTT	CAWSVGSASTDTQYF
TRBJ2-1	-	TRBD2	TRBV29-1	TGCAGCGCCGCCGGACTAGCGGGAATCACCAATGAGCAGTTCTTC	CSAAGLAGITNEQFF
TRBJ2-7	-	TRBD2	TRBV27	TGTGCCAGCAGCCCCAGGCCGGGACTAGCGGGACGTAAAGGGGACGAGCAGTACTTC	CASSPRPGLAGRKGDEQYF
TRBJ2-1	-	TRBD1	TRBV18	TGTGCCAGCTCACCTCTACGAACTGGGACAGGGGACGCGGCTCCCTACAATGAGCAGTTCTTC	CASSPLRTGTGDAAPYNEQFF
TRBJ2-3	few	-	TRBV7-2	TGTGCCAGCAGCTTAGCGGGAGTCACAGATACGCAGTATTTT	CASSLAGVTDTQYF
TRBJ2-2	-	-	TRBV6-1	TGTGCCAGCAGTGAAGTGGGCGGGGCCGACACCGGGGAGCTGTTTTTT	CASSEVGGADTGELFF
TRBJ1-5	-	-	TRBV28	TGTGCCAGCAGTTCCGCGGGGGGGTTACAGCCCCAGCATTTT	CASSSAGGLQPQHF
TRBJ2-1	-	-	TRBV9	TGTGCCAGCAGCTTGGATGGTATGGCAATTTCCTACAATGAGCAGTTCTTC	CASSLDGMAISYNEQFF
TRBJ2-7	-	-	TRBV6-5	TGTGCCAGCAGTTACTCGTCGGCTTATACCTACGAGCAGTACTTC	CASSYSSAYTYEQYF
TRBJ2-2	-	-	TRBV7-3	TGTGCCAGCAGTCCCCCTGGGGGTTCCGGGGAGCTGTTTTTT	CASSPPGGSGELFF
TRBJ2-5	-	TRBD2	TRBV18	TGTGCCAGCTCACAACTAGCGGCCCAAGAGACCCAGTACTTC	CASSQLAAQETQYF
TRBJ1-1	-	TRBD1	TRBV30	TGTGCCTGGAGTGGAGGGACAGCTAATGAAGCTTTCTTT	CAWSGGTANEAFF
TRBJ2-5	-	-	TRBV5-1	TGCGCCAGCAGCTTAGGACAGTACCAAGAGACCCAGTACTTC	CASSLGQYQETQYF
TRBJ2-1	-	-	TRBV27	TGTGCCAGCAGAACACTGAGCTCCTACAATGAGCAGTTCTTC	CASRTLSSYNEQFF
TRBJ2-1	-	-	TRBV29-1	TGCAGCGTGCGTTGGGTTGGTGGTGAGCAGTTCTTC	CSVRWVGGEQFF
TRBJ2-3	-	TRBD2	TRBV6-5	TGTGCCAGCCACTCTACGGGGGGTACAGATACGCAGTATTTT	CASHSTGGTDTQYF
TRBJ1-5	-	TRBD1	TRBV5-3	TGTGCCAGAAGCTTCAGGGGGCTCTACGGCAATCAGCCCCAGCATTTT	CARSFRGLYGNQPQHF
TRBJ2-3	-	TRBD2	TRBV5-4	TGTGCCACCATGGCGGCGGGAGCGGTAGATACGCAGTATTTT	CATMAAGAVDTQYF
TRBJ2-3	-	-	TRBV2	TGTGCCAGCAGCTTCGGGATTCTCACAGATACGCAGTATTTT	CASSFGILTDTQYF
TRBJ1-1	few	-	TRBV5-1	TGCGCCAGCAGCTTGGACGTCGGGGGAGAAGCTTTCTTT	CASSLDVGGEAFF
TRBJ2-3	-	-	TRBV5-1	TGCGCCAGCAGCTTGGGAGGGGCAACAGATACGCAGTATTTT	CASSLGGATDTQYF
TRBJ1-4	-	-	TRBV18	TGTGCCAGCTCACCTAGAAGCCCTAGCGAAAAACTGTTTTTT	CASSPRSPSEKLFF
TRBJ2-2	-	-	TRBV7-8	TGTGCCAGCAGCCCCTTTTGGACCGGGGAGCTGTTTTTT	CASSPFWTGELFF
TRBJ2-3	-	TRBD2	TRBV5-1	TGCGCCAGCAGCCCCGGACTAGCGCGCACAGATACGCAGTATTTT	CASSPGLARTDTQYF
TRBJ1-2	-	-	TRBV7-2	TGCGCCAGCAGCTTAGCCGGCGACCCCCTCTATGGCTACACCTTC	CASSLAGDPLYGYTF
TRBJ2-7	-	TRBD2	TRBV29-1	TGCAGCGTTGAGGGGGCGGGAGGAAACCACGAGCAGTACTTC	CSVEGAGGNHEQYF
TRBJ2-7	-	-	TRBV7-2	TGTGCCAGCAGCCGGGACGGTGCCCACGAGCAGTACTTC	CASSRDGAHEQYF
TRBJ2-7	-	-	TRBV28	TGTGCCAGCAGTCCCGGAGGACAGACCTCCTACGAGCAGTACTTC	CASSPGGQTSYEQYF
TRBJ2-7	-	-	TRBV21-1	TGTGCCAGCAGCAAAGCGCTCTACGAGCAGTACTTC	CASSKALYEQYF
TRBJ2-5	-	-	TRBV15	TGTGCCACCAGCAGGCCACAGGTGAAAGAGACCCAGTACTTC	CATSRPQVKETQYF
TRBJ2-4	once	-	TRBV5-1	TGCGCCAGCAGCTTGAGCGGGTCGGAAAACATTCAGTACTTC	CASSLSGSENIQYF
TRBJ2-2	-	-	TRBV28	TGTGCCAGCATGGGGCCACGGTTAAGTGGCACCGGGGAGCTGTTTTTT	CASMGPRLSGTGELFF
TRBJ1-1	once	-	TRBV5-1	TGCGCCAGCAGCCGGACGTCGGGGGGGACGAACACTGAAGCTTTCTTT	CASSRTSGGTNTEAFF
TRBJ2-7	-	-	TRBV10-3	TGTGCCATCAGTGACCAAGGGGGGCCCACCTACTACGAGCAGTACTTC	CAISDQGGPTYYEQYF
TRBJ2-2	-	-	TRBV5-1	TGCGCCAGCAGTCGGGACCCCGCGAACACCGGGGAGCTGTTTTTT	CASSRDPANTGELFF
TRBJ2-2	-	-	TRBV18	TGTGCCAGCTCACCCCTCCGGGAGCGGGTCGGGGAGCTGTTTTTT	CASSPLRERVGELFF
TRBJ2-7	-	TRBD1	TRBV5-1	TGCGCCAGCAAGCCGGGGACAGCTAACTCCTACGAGCAGTACTTC	CASKPGTANSYEQYF
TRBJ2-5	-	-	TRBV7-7	TGTGCTAGCAGCTTGCTGCCCACAGTGGAGACCCAGTACTTC	CASSLLPTVETQYF
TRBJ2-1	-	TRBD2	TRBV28	TGTGCAATCAACGAGGACCGCGGGAGGGCCAGGGATGAGCAGTTCTTC	CAINEDRGRARDEQFF
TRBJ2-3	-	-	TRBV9	TGTGCCAGCAGCGTAGGCCGCGGGACGGGAGATACGCAGTATTTT	CASSVGRGTGDTQYF
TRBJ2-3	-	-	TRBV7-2	TGTGCCAGCAGCTTAGGCGGTAGCGGAACAGATACGCAGTATTTT	CASSLGGSGTDTQYF
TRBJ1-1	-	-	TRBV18	TGTGCCAGCTCACCGGCGGGGGGGCTCATGAACACTGAAGCTTTCTTT	CASSPAGGLMNTEAFF
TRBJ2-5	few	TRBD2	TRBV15	TGTGCCACCAGCGCCCGAGGGTATAGCGGGAGGATAGAGACCCAGTACTTC	CATSARGYSGRIETQYF
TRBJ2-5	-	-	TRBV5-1	TGCGCCAGCAGCTTGGAGGGGACCCTTAGGTCTTCAGAGACCCAGTACTTC	CASSLEGTLRSSETQYF
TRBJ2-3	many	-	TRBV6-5	TGTGCCAGCAGTTACGCCGCAGGGAGCCCAGATACGCAGTATTTT	CASSYAAGSPDTQYF
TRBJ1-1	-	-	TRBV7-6	TGTGCCAGCAGCGGTACAGGGAGCGCCACTGAAGCTTTCTTT	CASSGTGSATEAFF
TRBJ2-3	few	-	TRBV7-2	TGTGCCAGCAGCCCCCGAATGGGGGGCGGTACAGATACGCAGTATTTT	CASSPRMGGGTDTQYF